The sequence of this T cell receptor (delta chain) was determined in a study of γδ T cells in repeated Plasmodium falciparum infection. Across the whole study: Malian children with intense seasonal malaria exposure were compared with matched Australian children.

This clone rates as medium-sized. Trimming removed 0 bases from V and 1 base from J, with 12 bases in between. The germline V gene has CDR1 TSWWSYY and CDR2 QGS. There are 16 residues in the CDR3. TCRdb re-processed the multiplex PCR reads using CATT. Here the sample spans tens of thousands of delta-chain clones, roughly 1.4% being singletons. Gammadelta T cells were flow-sorted from PBMC into Vgamma9/Vdelta2+ and Vdelta2-negative populations for bulk analysis. This receptor was taken from a pool of human donors (malaria-infected and uninfected, not separated). The sequenced sample was gamma-delta T cells from blood. The chain joins TRDV1 to TRDJ1, with D maybe TRDD3 (5 bases). This chain's CDR3 is CALGELSRYSTDKLIF. CDR3 nucleotides: TGTGCTCTTGGGGAACTGTCCCGATACAGCACCGATAAACTCATCTTT.